The rows below give T cell receptor beta chains drawn from one sample of a study of T cells in Graves' hyperthyroidism and ophthalmopathy. From the multiplex PCR reads, TCRdb called clonotypes with MiXCR, one entry per CDR3 protein. The sample includes fewer than 250,000 distinct CDR3 sequences, about a sixth seen only once; the top ten take 25% to 30%. Input material: blood. The receptors were sampled from a woman aged 18-30 years with Graves' ophthalmopathy. Each CDR3 is given with its conserved first and last residue. D genes are given only for firm matches. Where a row states a size, it is once, few, many or the class of an expanded clone; other rows omit it.

V gene: TRBV14
J gene: TRBJ2-7
D gene: NA
clone size: many
CDR3 DNA: TGTGCCAGCAGCCAAGTAGCCGAGCAGTACTTC
CDR3 protein: CASSQVAEQYF

V gene: TRBV28
J gene: TRBJ2-1
D gene: TRBD1
clone size: many
CDR3 DNA: TGTGCCAGCAGTTCCCAACAGGGGAATGAGCAGTTCTTC
CDR3 protein: CASSSQQGNEQFF

V gene: TRBV5-1
J gene: TRBJ2-5
D gene: TRBD2
clone size: NA
CDR3 DNA: TGCGCCAGCAGCTTAATAACGCCGGGACTAGCGACCCAAGAGACCCAGTACTTC
CDR3 protein: CASSLITPGLATQETQYF

V gene: TRBV27
J gene: TRBJ2-3
D gene: TRBD2
clone size: many
CDR3 DNA: TGTGCCAGCAGTTCCATTTTGGGACTAGCGGGAGCCCCGATCACAGATACGCAGTATTTT
CDR3 protein: CASSSILGLAGAPITDTQYF

V gene: TRBV6-1
J gene: TRBJ2-4
D gene: NA
clone size: many
CDR3 DNA: TGTGCCAGCAGCCCAACAGGTTCTGGGGCCAAAAACATTCAGTACTTC
CDR3 protein: CASSPTGSGAKNIQYF

V gene: TRBV20-1
J gene: TRBJ1-1
D gene: TRBD1
clone size: many
CDR3 DNA: TGCAGTGCTAGAAAGACAGGGATTGAAGCTTTCTTT
CDR3 protein: CSARKTGIEAFF

V gene: TRBV4-3
J gene: TRBJ2-1
D gene: TRBD2
clone size: many
CDR3 DNA: TGCGCCAGCAGCCAACTTGCGGGAGGATGGGATGAGCAGTTCTTC
CDR3 protein: CASSQLAGGWDEQFF

V gene: TRBV6-1
J gene: TRBJ1-2
D gene: TRBD1
clone size: many
CDR3 DNA: TGTGCCAGCAGTGAAAATACAGGGGATGGCTACACCTTC
CDR3 protein: CASSENTGDGYTF

V gene: TRBV20-1
J gene: TRBJ1-2
D gene: NA
clone size: many
CDR3 DNA: TGCAGTGCCAACCCATACAGGGACAACTATGGCTACACCTTC
CDR3 protein: CSANPYRDNYGYTF

V gene: TRBV3-1
J gene: TRBJ1-1
D gene: TRBD1
clone size: many
CDR3 DNA: TGTGCCAGCAGCCAAGATTGGACAGGGATGAACACTGAAGCTTTCTTT
CDR3 protein: CASSQDWTGMNTEAFF

V gene: TRBV6-5
J gene: TRBJ1-1
D gene: NA
clone size: many
CDR3 DNA: TGTGCCAGCAGTTACTCTATGGCACTGAACACTGAAGCTTTCTTT
CDR3 protein: CASSYSMALNTEAFF

V gene: TRBV2
J gene: TRBJ2-1
D gene: TRBD2
clone size: many
CDR3 DNA: TGTGCCAGCAGTGATCCACTAGCGGGGGTTGGGCAGTTCTTC
CDR3 protein: CASSDPLAGVGQFF

V gene: TRBV11-2
J gene: TRBJ2-1
D gene: NA
clone size: many
CDR3 DNA: TGTGCCAGCGAGGCCGAAGAGGGAGGCTACAATGAGCAGTTCTTC
CDR3 protein: CASEAEEGGYNEQFF

V gene: TRBV6-1
J gene: TRBJ2-1
D gene: TRBD1
clone size: many
CDR3 DNA: TGTGCCAGCAGGCAACGGGACAGAGTAATGGGATACAATGAGCAGTTCTTC
CDR3 protein: CASRQRDRVMGYNEQFF

V gene: TRBV14
J gene: TRBJ1-2
D gene: NA
clone size: NA
CDR3 DNA: TGTGCCAGCCGCCCCCCCCCTCCCCCCCCCCCCCCCCGCTACACCTTC
CDR3 protein: CASRPPPPPPPPRYTF

V gene: TRBV28
J gene: TRBJ2-7
D gene: TRBD2
clone size: many
CDR3 DNA: TGTGCCAGCAGTTTAGCCCTAGCGGGTGCCGGGGCTAACTACGAGCAGTACTTC
CDR3 protein: CASSLALAGAGANYEQYF

V gene: TRBV2
J gene: TRBJ1-1
D gene: NA
clone size: few
CDR3 DNA: TGTGCCAGCAGTGACGTGCGGGTCCCTCGAGCTTTCTTT
CDR3 protein: CASSDVRVPRAFF

V gene: TRBV12-5
J gene: TRBJ2-4
D gene: TRBD1
clone size: many
CDR3 DNA: TGTGCTAGTGGGAGGGGGCGCTTATCGAACATTCAGTACTTC
CDR3 protein: CASGRGRLSNIQYF

V gene: TRBV6-2/TRBV6-3
J gene: TRBJ2-5
D gene: NA
clone size: many
CDR3 DNA: TGTGCCAGCAGTTACGGCCCGCCCAACTCCCGAGAGACCCAGTACTTC
CDR3 protein: CASSYGPPNSRETQYF

V gene: TRBV19
J gene: TRBJ2-3
D gene: NA
clone size: once
CDR3 DNA: TGTGCCAGTGCGAGGCAGAGGACAGATACGCAGTATTTT
CDR3 protein: CASARQRTDTQYF

V gene: TRBV5-1
J gene: TRBJ2-1
D gene: NA
clone size: many
CDR3 DNA: TGCGCCAGCAGCTTGCGGTCTCAAGGGAATGAGCAGTTCTTC
CDR3 protein: CASSLRSQGNEQFF

V gene: TRBV3-1
J gene: TRBJ2-5
D gene: NA
clone size: many
CDR3 DNA: TGTGCCAGCAACCAAGATCGATCGATTTCGGGAGAAGAGACCCAGTACTTC
CDR3 protein: CASNQDRSISGEETQYF

V gene: TRBV6-2/TRBV6-3
J gene: TRBJ2-7
D gene: NA
clone size: NA
CDR3 DNA: TGTGCCAGCAGTGCGGGGGACCAAGACAGGGCCTACGAGCAGTACTTC
CDR3 protein: CASSAGDQDRAYEQYF

V gene: TRBV9
J gene: TRBJ2-3
D gene: NA
clone size: many
CDR3 DNA: TGTGCCAGCAGCGTAGGCCTGACAGAAGATACGCAGTATTTT
CDR3 protein: CASSVGLTEDTQYF